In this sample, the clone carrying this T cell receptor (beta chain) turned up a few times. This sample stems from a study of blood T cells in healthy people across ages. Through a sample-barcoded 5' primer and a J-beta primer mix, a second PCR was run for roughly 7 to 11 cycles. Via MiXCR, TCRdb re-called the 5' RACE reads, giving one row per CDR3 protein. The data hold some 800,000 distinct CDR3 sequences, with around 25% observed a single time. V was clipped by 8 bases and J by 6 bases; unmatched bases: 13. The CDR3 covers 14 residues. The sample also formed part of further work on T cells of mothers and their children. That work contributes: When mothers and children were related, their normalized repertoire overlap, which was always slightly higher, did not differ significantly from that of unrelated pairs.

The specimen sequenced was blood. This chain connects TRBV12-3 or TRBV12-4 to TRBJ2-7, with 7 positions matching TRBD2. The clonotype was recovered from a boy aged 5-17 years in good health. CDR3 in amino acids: CASRLIAGVGEQYF. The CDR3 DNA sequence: TGTGCCAGCCGCCTAATTGCGGGAGTGGGCGAGCAGTACTTC.